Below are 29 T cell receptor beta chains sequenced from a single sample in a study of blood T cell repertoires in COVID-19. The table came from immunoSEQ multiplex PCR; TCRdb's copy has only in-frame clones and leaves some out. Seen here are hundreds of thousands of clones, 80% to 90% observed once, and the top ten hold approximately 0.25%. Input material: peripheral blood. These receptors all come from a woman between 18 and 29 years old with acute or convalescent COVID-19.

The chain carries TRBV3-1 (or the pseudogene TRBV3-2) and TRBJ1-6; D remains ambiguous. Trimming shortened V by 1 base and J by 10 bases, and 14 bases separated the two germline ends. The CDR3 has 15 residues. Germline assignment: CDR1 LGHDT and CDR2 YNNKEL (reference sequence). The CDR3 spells CASSQVTSEASPLHF. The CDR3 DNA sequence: TGTGCCAGCAGCCAAGTTACTAGTGAAGCGTCACCCCTCCACTTT.

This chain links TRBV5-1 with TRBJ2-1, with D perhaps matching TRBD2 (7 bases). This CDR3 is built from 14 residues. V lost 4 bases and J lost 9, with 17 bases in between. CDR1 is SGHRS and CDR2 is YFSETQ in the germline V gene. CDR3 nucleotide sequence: TGCGCCAGCAGCCCGCGGGGGCCCGACGGTGAGCAGTTCTTC. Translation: CASSPRGPDGEQFF.

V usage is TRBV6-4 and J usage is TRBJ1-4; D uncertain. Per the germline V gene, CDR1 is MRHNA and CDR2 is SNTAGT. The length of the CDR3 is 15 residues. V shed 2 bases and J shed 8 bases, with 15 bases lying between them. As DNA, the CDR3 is TGTGCCAGCAGTGACACGGGGTCCCCGGGGGAAAAACTGTTTTTT. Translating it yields CASSDTGSPGEKLFF.

Here the CDR3 reads CAWQRGGGNEQFF. The CDR3, as DNA: TGTGCCTGGCAAAGGGGTGGAGGGAATGAGCAGTTCTTC. The chain combines TRBV30 with TRBJ2-1; TRBD2 might be the D (6 bases). The CDR3 has 13 residues. V was pared by 5 bases and J by 7 bases, with 15 bases between. The V gene's germline CDR1 is GTSNPN and CDR2 SVGIG (reference sequence).

The CDR3 protein is CAWTAGILYNEQFF. The CDR3 region has the DNA TGTGCCTGGACCGCCGGGATTCTTTACAATGAGCAGTTCTTC. The chain employs TRBV30 and TRBJ2-1, with D perhaps matching TRBD2 (5 bases). Germline CDR1 is GTSNPN and CDR2 is SVGIG (reference sequence). The CDR3 is 14 amino acids. V was shortened by 4 bases and J by 4 bases, with 14 bases between the two germline ends. The variable domain in full, completed from reference TRBV30 and TRBJ2-1, reads SQTIHQWPATLVQPVGSPLSLECTVEGTSNPNLYWYRQAAGRGLQLLFYSVGIGQISSEVPQNLSASRPQDRQFILSSKKLLLSDSGFYLCAWTAGILYNEQFFGPGTRLTVL.

The CDR3 DNA is TGTGCCAGCTCGGCGGGGCGGTCTAGCAATCAGCCCCAGCATTTT. It translates to CASSAGRSSNQPQHF. V gene TRBV18 combines with J gene TRBJ1-5; tentative D call: TRBD1 (5 bases). The CDR3 is made up of 15 amino acids. V lost 6 bases, J lost 0 bases, and 12 bases lay in between. Germline V gives CDR1 KGHSH, CDR2 LQKENI.

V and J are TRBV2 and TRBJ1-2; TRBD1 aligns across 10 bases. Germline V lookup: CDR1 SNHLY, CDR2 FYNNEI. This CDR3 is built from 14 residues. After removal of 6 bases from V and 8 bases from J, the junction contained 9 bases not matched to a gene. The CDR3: CASRQRQGAEGYTF. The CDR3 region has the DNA TGTGCCAGCAGACAACGACAGGGGGCAGAGGGCTACACCTTC. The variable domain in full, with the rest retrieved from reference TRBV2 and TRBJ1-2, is EPEVTQTPSHQVTQMGQEVILRCVPISNHLYFYWYRQILGQKVEFLVSFYNNEISEKSEIFDDQFSVERPDGSNFTLKIRSTKLEDSAMYFCASRQRQGAEGYTFGSGTRLTVV.

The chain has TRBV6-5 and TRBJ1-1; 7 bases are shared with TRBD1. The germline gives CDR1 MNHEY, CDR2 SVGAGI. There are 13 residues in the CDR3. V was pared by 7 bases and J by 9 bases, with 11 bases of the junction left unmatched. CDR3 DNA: TGTGCCAGCACTACCGGGACAGCCTCCCAAGCTTTCTTT. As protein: CASTTGTASQAFF.

Here the CDR3 DNA reads TGTGCCAGCAGTGTAAGCCCGGGACACTTTGGCTACACCTTC. Translation: CASSVSPGHFGYTF. The chain couples TRBV25-1 to TRBJ1-2; TRBD1 might be the D (6 bases). Trimming removed 4 bases at V and 7 bases at J, with 16 bases between. CDR1 and CDR2 (germline): MGHDK, SYGVNS. This CDR3 has 14 amino acids.

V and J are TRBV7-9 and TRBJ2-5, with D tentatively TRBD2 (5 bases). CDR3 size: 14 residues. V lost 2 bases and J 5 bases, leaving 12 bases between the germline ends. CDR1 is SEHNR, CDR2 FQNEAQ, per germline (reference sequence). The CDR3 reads CASSLFGSVETQYF. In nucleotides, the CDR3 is TGTGCCAGCAGCTTATTTGGGAGCGTGGAGACCCAGTACTTC.

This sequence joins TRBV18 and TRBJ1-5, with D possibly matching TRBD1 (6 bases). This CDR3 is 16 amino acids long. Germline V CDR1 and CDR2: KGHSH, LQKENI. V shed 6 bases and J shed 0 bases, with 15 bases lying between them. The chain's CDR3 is CASSSAGAYSNQPQHF. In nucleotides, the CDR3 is TGTGCCAGCTCCAGTGCGGGGGCTTATAGCAATCAGCCCCAGCATTTT.

CDR3 bases: TGCGCCAGCAGCCAAGGGGAGGGACTAGCCGGTACAGATACGCAGTATTTT. This encodes CASSQGEGLAGTDTQYF. J is TRBJ2-3 and V is TRBV4-1, with 9 nucleotides matching TRBD2. The CDR3 contains 17 residues. The V segment lost 1 base and the J segment 3 bases; nucleotides outside the gene matches: 8. CDR1 MGHRA and CDR2 YSYEKL come from the germline V gene.

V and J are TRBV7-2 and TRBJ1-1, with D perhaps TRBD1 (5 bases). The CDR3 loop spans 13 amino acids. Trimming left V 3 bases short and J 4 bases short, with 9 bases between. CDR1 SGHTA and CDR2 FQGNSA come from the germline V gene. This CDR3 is CASSFWGGTEAFF. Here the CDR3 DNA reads TGTGCCAGCAGCTTTTGGGGGGGCACTGAAGCTTTCTTT.

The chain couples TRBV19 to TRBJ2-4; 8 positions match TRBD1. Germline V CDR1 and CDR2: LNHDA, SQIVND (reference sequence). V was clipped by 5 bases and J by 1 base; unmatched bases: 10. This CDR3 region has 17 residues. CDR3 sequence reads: CASSGPGQVLAKNIQYF. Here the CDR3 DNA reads TGTGCCAGTAGTGGGCCGGGACAGGTTCTGGCCAAAAACATTCAGTACTTC.

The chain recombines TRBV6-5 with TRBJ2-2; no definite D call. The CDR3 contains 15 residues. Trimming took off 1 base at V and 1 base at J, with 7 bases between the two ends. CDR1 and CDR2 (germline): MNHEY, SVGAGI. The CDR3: CASSYWAGNTGELFF. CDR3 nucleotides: TGTGCCAGCAGTTACTGGGCAGGGAACACCGGGGAGCTGTTTTTT.

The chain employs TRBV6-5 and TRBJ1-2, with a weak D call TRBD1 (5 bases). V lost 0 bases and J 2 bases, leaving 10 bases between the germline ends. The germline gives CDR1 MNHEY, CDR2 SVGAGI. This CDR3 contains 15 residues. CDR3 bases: TGTGCCAGCAGTTACTCTGACAGTCCCAACTATGGCTACACCTTC. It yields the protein CASSYSDSPNYGYTF.

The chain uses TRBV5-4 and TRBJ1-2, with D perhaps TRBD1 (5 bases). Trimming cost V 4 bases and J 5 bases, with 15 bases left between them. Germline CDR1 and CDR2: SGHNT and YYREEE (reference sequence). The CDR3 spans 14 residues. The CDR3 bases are TGTGCCAGCAGCCGGAGAGAAGGGGCTTATGGCTACACCTTC. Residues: CASSRREGAYGYTF.

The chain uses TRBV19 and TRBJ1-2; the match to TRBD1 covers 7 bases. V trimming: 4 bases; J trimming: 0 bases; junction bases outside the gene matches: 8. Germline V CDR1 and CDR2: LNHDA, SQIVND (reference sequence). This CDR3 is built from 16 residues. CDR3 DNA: TGTGCCAGTAGTACCACCTCAGGGACAGCTAACTATGGCTACACCTTC. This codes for CASSTTSGTANYGYTF.

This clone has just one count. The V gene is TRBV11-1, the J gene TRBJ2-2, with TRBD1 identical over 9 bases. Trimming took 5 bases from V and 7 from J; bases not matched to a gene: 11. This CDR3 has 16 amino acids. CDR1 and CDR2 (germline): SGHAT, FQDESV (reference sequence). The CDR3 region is CASSPHRQGGSGELFF. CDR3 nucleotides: TGTGCCAGCAGCCCCCACAGACAGGGGGGTAGCGGGGAGCTGTTTTTT.

This CDR3 reads CASSLDRASYGYTF. As DNA, the CDR3 is TGCGCCAGCAGCCTGGACAGGGCCTCCTATGGCTACACCTTC. The chain is built from TRBV4-3 and TRBJ1-2, with 8 bases aligning to TRBD1. Germline lookup yields CDR1 LGHNA and CDR2 YSLEER. CDR3 length: 14 amino acids. After removal of 4 bases from V and 4 bases from J, the junction contained 5 bases not matched to a gene.

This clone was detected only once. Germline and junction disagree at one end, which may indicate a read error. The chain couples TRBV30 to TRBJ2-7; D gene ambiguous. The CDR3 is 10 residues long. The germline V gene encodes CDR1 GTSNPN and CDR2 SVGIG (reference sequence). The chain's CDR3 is CASVSHEQYF. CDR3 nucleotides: TGTGCCTCGGTCTCCCACGAGCAGTACTTC.

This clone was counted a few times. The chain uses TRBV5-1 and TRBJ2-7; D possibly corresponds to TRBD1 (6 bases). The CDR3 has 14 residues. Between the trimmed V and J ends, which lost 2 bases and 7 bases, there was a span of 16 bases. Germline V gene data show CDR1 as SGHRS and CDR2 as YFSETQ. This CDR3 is CASSLGQTTNEQYF. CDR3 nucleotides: TGCGCCAGCAGCTTAGGACAGACTACAAATGAGCAGTACTTC.

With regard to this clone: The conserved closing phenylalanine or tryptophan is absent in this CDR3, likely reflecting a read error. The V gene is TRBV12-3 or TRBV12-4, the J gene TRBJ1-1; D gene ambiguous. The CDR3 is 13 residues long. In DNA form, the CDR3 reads TGTGCCAGCAGCCTTAAGATGAATACTGAAGCTTTCCTT. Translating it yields CASSLKMNTEAFL.

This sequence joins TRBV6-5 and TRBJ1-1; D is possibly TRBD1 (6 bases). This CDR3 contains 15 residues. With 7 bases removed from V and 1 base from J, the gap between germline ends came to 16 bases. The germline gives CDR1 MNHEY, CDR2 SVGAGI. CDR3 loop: CASTPGATGNTEAFF. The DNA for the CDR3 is TGTGCCAGCACCCCAGGGGCGACTGGGAACACTGAAGCTTTCTTT.

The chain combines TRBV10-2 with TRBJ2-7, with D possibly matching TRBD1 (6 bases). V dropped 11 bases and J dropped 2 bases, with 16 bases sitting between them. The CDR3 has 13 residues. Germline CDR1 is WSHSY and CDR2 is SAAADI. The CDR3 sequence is CAVLPQGTYEQYF. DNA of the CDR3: TGCGCCGTCTTACCTCAGGGGACCTACGAGCAGTACTTC.

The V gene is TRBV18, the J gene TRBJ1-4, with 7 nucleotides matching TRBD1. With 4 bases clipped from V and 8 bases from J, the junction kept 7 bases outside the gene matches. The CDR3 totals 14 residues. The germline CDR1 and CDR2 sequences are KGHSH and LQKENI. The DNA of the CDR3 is TGTGCCAGCTCACGGGACAGAGGCGGGGAAAAACTGTTTTTT. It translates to CASSRDRGGEKLFF.

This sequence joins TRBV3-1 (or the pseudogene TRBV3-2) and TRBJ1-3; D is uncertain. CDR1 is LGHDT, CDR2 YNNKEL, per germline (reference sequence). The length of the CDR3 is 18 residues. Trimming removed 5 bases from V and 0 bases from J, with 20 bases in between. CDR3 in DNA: TGTGCCAGCAGCTCCCCTAACCCCCGACGGAGCTCTGGAAACACCATATATTTT. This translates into CASSSPNPRRSSGNTIYF.

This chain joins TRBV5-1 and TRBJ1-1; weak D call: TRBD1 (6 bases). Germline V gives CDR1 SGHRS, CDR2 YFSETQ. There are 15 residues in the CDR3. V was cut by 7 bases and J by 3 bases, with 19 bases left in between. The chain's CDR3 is CASGAGTSVDTEAFF. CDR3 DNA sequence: TGCGCCAGCGGGGCCGGGACATCAGTGGACACTGAAGCTTTCTTT.

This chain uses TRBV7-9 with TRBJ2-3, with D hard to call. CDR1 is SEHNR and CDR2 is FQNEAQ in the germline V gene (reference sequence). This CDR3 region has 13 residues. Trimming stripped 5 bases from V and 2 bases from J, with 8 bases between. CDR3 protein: CASSREFTDTQYF. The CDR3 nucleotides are TGTGCCAGCAGCCGCGAGTTCACAGATACGCAGTATTTT.